The rows below give T cell receptor beta chains drawn from one sample of a study of Graves' ophthalmopathy and Graves' hyperthyroidism. TCRdb ran MiXCR on the multiplex PCR reads and lists one entry per CDR3 protein. The sample has around 400,000 distinct CDR3 sequences; approximately 21% are singletons. Source material: peripheral blood. These receptors came from a woman between 18 and 30 years old with stable Graves' hyperthyroidism. Each CDR3 is given with its conserved first and last residue. D genes are given only for firm matches. Not every row has a clone size; where given, it reads once, few, many or a size class.

many | TRBJ2-7 | TRBD1 | TRBV20-1 | CSARLDRGEQYF | TGCAGTGCTAGATTAGACAGGGGCGAGCAGTACTTC
NA | TRBJ2-7 | NA | TRBV28 | CASTLPGQRRHEQYF | TGTGCCAGCACCCTCCCGGGTCAACGGCGGCACGAGCAGTACTTC
NA | TRBJ2-7 | TRBD1 | TRBV12-3/TRBV12-4 | CASSPRTGVDEQYF | TGTGCCAGCAGTCCCCGGACAGGGGTTGACGAGCAGTACTTC
many | TRBJ1-2 | NA | TRBV6-1 | CASSESTWGLDYTF | TGTGCCAGCAGTGAAAGTACTTGGGGCCTAGACTACACCTTC
few | TRBJ1-1 | NA | TRBV3-1 | CASSQWGPGKGEAFF | TGTGCCAGCAGCCAGTGGGGACCTGGAAAAGGTGAAGCTTTCTTT
many | TRBJ2-7 | NA | TRBV29-1 | CSVVARANEQYF | TGCAGCGTTGTGGCCAGGGCCAACGAGCAGTACTTC
many | TRBJ2-5 | NA | TRBV29-1 | CSVEERDWKETQYF | TGCAGCGTTGAAGAGCGGGACTGGAAAGAGACCCAGTACTTC
NA | TRBJ2-4 | TRBD2 | TRBV20-1 | CSAPTPGLADYLAKNIQYF | TGCAGTGCTCCGACCCCGGGACTAGCGGATTACCTAGCCAAAAACATTCAGTACTTC
many | TRBJ2-7 | NA | TRBV12-3/TRBV12-4 | CASSLSGEKQYF | TGTGCCAGCAGTTTGTCAGGGGAGAAGCAGTACTTC
many | TRBJ1-6 | NA | TRBV7-2 | CASSLAHLTGKSPLHF | TGTGCCAGCAGCTTAGCGCACTTAACAGGGAAGTCACCCCTCCACTTT
many | TRBJ2-7 | NA | TRBV7-2 | CASSLHARRTSYEQYF | TGTGCCAGCAGCTTGCATGCGCGGAGAACTTCCTACGAGCAGTACTTC
many | TRBJ1-6 | NA | TRBV28 | CASSSLTGRSSYNSPLHF | TGTGCCAGCAGTTCGCTCACAGGGCGCAGCTCCTATAATTCACCCCTCCACTTT
many | TRBJ1-3 | TRBD1 | TRBV30 | CAWKSTGLIHTIYF | TGTGCCTGGAAATCGACAGGGCTAATACACACCATATATTTT
many | TRBJ2-5 | NA | TRBV7-8 | CASSLVYPTQETQYF | TGTGCCAGCAGTTTAGTATACCCTACCCAAGAGACCCAGTACTTC
NA | TRBJ1-1 | NA | TRBV6-1 | CASMWRGDRTEAFF | TGTGCCTCCATGTGGAGGGGCGATAGGACTGAAGCTTTCTTT
many | TRBJ2-5 | NA | TRBV3-1 | CASSWHEGEETQYF | TGTGCCAGCAGCTGGCACGAGGGAGAAGAGACCCAGTACTTC
few | TRBJ1-1 | NA | TRBV30 | CAWKRGNLYYTEAFF | TGTGCCTGGAAGCGGGGGAACCTTTATTATACTGAAGCTTTCTTT
many | TRBJ2-5 | NA | TRBV6-5 | CASSWPSQETQYF | TGTGCCAGCAGTTGGCCCAGCCAAGAGACCCAGTACTTC
NA | TRBJ2-7 | TRBD1 | TRBV6-1 | CASSELAGGSYEQYF | TGTGCCAGCAGTGAACTGGCAGGGGGAAGCTACGAGCAGTACTTC
many | TRBJ2-7 | NA | TRBV5-1 | CASSLDGQHYEQYF | TGCGCCAGCAGCTTGGATGGACAGCACTACGAGCAGTACTTC
NA | TRBJ2-5 | TRBD2 | TRBV11-3 | CASSRGLAGSQETQYF | TGTGCCAGCAGCAGAGGACTAGCGGGATCTCAAGAGACCCAGTACTTC
many | TRBJ1-5 | NA | TRBV6-4 | CASLRGGVRGVGSNQPQHF | TGTGCCAGCTTGAGGGGGGGGGTCCGAGGAGTTGGAAGCAATCAGCCCCAGCATTTT
NA | TRBJ2-7 | NA | TRBV12-3/TRBV12-4 | CASSPDGGKQYF | TGTGCCAGCAGTCCGGACGGAGGCAAGCAGTACTTC
many | TRBJ2-3 | NA | TRBV15 | CATSSTHNREYGIDTQYF | TGTGCCACCAGCAGTACGCACAACAGGGAATACGGTATAGATACGCAGTATTTT
NA | TRBJ1-6 | NA | TRBV5-1 | CASSLAIGSPLHF | TGCGCCAGCAGCTTGGCCATAGGTTCACCCCTCCACTTT
few | TRBJ1-6 | NA | TRBV3-1 | CASSPQENSPLHF | TGTGCCAGCAGCCCTCAAGAAAATTCACCCCTCCACTTT
many | TRBJ1-5 | NA | TRBV15 | CATSLRPGDNQPQHF | TGTGCCACCAGCCTAAGACCCGGGGACAATCAGCCCCAGCATTTT
many | TRBJ2-7 | NA | TRBV7-8 | CASSNKGKTYEQYF | TGTGCCAGCAGCAATAAGGGGAAAACCTACGAGCAGTACTTC
NA | TRBJ1-1 | NA | TRBV9 | CASSVGYGQNTEAFF | TGTGCCAGCAGCGTAGGGTATGGGCAGAACACTGAAGCTTTCTTT
many | TRBJ2-2 | TRBD1 | TRBV20-1 | CSAFPDRGNTGELFF | TGCAGTGCTTTTCCAGACAGGGGGAACACCGGGGAGCTGTTTTTT
many | TRBJ2-7 | TRBD2 | TRBV4-2 | CASSPTSGITYEQYF | TGTGCCAGCAGCCCCACTAGCGGCATTACCTACGAGCAGTACTTC
many | TRBJ1-2 | TRBD1 | TRBV6-5 | CASSPRDRDGGYTF | TGTGCCAGCAGCCCGAGGGACAGGGACGGCGGCTACACCTTC
NA | TRBJ2-5 | NA | TRBV11-2 | CASSLDPGARETQYF | TGTGCCAGCAGCTTAGATCCCGGGGCTCGGGAGACCCAGTACTTC
NA | TRBJ1-2 | NA | TRBV30 | CAWSGGAAEYYGYTF | TGTGCCTGGAGTGGGGGGGCCGCGGAGTACTATGGCTACACCTTC
NA | TRBJ2-3 | NA | TRBV4-3 | CASSQGTLGPQSDLTDTQYF | TGCGCCAGCAGCCAAGGGACCCTAGGGCCTCAGTCCGACCTCACAGATACGCAGTATTTT
many | TRBJ2-5 | NA | TRBV12-3/TRBV12-4 | CASSFTSQETQYF | TGTGCCAGCAGTTTTACTAGCCAAGAGACCCAGTACTTC
many | TRBJ2-7 | NA | TRBV27 | CASSRPTVMSEQYF | TGTGCCAGCAGCCGACCAACCGTAATGAGTGAGCAGTACTTC
many | TRBJ1-2 | NA | TRBV20-1 | CSAFRPRPPYGYTF | TGCAGTGCATTTCGACCGAGACCCCCCTATGGCTACACCTTC
many | TRBJ1-6 | TRBD1 | TRBV5-1 | CASSSTGGWDSPLHF | TGCGCCAGCAGCTCTACAGGGGGCTGGGATTCACCCCTCCACTTT
NA | TRBJ2-7 | NA | TRBV3-1 | CASSHARDSDYEQYF | TGTGCCAGCAGCCACGCCCGGGACTCTGACTACGAGCAGTACTTC
few | TRBJ2-2 | NA | TRBV20-1 | CSARSGANTGELFF | TGCAGTGCTAGAAGTGGGGCGAACACCGGGGAGCTGTTTTTT
NA | TRBJ2-7 | TRBD2 | TRBV6-2/TRBV6-3 | CASSGPSGGPYEQYF | TGTGCCAGCAGCGGCCCTAGCGGGGGACCCTACGAGCAGTACTTC
many | TRBJ1-5 | NA | TRBV18 | CASSPPNNNQPQHF | TGTGCCAGCTCACCACCGAACAACAATCAGCCCCAGCATTTT
once | TRBJ1-6 | NA | TRBV12-3/TRBV12-4 | CASSLRGPLHF | TGTGCCAGCAGTCTGAGGGGACCCCTCCACTTT
many | TRBJ2-5 | TRBD1 | TRBV12-3/TRBV12-4 | CASSPDRGEETQYF | TGTGCCAGCAGCCCTGACAGGGGGGAAGAGACCCAGTACTTC
many | TRBJ2-7 | TRBD2 | TRBV12-3/TRBV12-4 | CASSRGGLALSSYEQYF | TGTGCCAGCAGTCGGGGGGGACTAGCCCTAAGCTCCTACGAGCAGTACTTC
many | TRBJ1-1 | NA | TRBV19 | CASSPQADTEAFF | TGTGCCAGTAGTCCCCAGGCCGACACTGAAGCTTTCTTT
many | TRBJ2-7 | NA | TRBV6-4 | CASRTRTGTDSSYEQYF | TGTGCCAGCAGAACAAGAACCGGGACCGACAGCTCCTACGAGCAGTACTTC
many | TRBJ2-7 | NA | TRBV20-1 | CSADTGTTSDEQYF | TGCAGTGCTGATACCGGGACCACATCCGACGAGCAGTACTTC
many | TRBJ2-7 | TRBD2 | TRBV20-1 | CSARGQLAAFYEQYF | TGCAGTGCTAGAGGGCAACTAGCGGCCTTCTACGAGCAGTACTTC
many | TRBJ2-4 | TRBD1 | TRBV6-2/TRBV6-3 | CASRRGQPSNIKYF | TGTGCCAGCAGGAGGGGACAGCCTTCAAACATTAAGTACTTC
many | TRBJ1-2 | TRBD1 | TRBV20-1 | CSARDGTGDYGYTF | TGCAGTGCTAGAGATGGAACAGGGGACTATGGCTACACCTTC
many | TRBJ1-6 | NA | TRBV2 | CASTSAQAYNSPLHF | TGTGCCAGCACGTCGGCTCAGGCCTATAATTCACCCCTCCACTTT
NA | TRBJ1-1 | NA | TRBV11-1 | CASSLEVGFGMGSWTEAFF | TGTGCCAGCAGCTTAGAGGTCGGATTCGGGATGGGTTCATGGACTGAAGCTTTCTTT
many | TRBJ1-2 | NA | TRBV7-9 | CASSLEGVGFFGYTF | TGTGCCAGCAGCTTAGAAGGGGTCGGGTTTTTTGGCTACACCTTC
many | TRBJ2-7 | NA | TRBV12-3/TRBV12-4 | CASSLGQDLGEQYF | TGTGCCAGCAGTTTAGGACAGGACCTAGGCGAGCAGTACTTC